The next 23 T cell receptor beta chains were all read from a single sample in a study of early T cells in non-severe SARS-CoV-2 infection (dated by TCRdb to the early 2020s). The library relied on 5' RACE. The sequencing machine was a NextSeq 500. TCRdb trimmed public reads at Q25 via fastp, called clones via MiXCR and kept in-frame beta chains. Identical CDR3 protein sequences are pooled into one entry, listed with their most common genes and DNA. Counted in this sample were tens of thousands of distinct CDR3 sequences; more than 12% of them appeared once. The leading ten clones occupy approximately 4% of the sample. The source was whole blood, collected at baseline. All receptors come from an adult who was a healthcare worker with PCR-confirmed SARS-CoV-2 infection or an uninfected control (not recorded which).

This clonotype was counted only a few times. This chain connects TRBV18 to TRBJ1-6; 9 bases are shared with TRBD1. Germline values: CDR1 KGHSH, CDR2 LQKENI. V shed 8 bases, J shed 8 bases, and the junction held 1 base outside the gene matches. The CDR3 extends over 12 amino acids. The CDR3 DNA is TGTGCCAGCAGGACAGGGGATTCACCCCTCCACTTT. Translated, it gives CASRTGDSPLHF.

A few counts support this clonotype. The chain's CDR3 is CSARSGTSSGYEQYF. In DNA form, the CDR3 reads TGCAGTGCTAGAAGCGGGACTTCCTCCGGGTACGAGCAGTACTTC. This rearrangement joins TRBV20-1 to TRBJ2-7, with TRBD2 identical over 7 bases. This CDR3 spans 15 amino acids. Germline-derived CDR1 and CDR2 are DFQATT and SNEGSKA (reference sequence). V lost 2 bases and J lost 4; bases outside the gene matches: 11.

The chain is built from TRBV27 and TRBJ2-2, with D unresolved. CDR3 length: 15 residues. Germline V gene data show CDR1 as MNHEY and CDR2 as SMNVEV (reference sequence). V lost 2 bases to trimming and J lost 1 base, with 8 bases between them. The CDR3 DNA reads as TGTGCCAGCAGTTTAGAGCCAGGGAACACCGGGGAGCTGTTTTTT. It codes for CASSLEPGNTGELFF.

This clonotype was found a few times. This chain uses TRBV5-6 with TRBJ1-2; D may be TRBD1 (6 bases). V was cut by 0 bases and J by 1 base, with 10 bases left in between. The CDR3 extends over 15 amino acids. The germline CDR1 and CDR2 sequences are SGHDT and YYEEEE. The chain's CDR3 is CASSLVGARNYGYTF. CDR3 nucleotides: TGTGCCAGCAGCTTGGTGGGGGCTCGTAACTATGGCTACACCTTC.

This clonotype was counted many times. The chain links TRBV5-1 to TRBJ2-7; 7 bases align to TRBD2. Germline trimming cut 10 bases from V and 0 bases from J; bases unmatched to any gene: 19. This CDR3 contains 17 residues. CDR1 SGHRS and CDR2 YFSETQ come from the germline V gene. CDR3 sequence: CALNGGFPSGPSYEQYF. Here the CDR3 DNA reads TGCGCCCTCAACGGGGGGTTCCCTAGCGGACCCTCCTACGAGCAGTACTTC. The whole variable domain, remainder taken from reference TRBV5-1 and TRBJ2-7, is KAGVTQTPRYLIKTRGQQVTLSCSPISGHRSVSWYQQTPGQGLQFLFEYFSETQRNKGNFPGRFSGRQFSNSRSEMNVSTLELGDSALYLCALNGGFPSGPSYEQYFGPGTRLTVT.

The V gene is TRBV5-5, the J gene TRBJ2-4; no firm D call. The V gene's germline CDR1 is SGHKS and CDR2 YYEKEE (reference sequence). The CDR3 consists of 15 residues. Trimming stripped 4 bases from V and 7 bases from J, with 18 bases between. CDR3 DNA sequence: TGTGCCAGCAGCCCAAGAACGCCCGCCGAGAACATTCAGTACTTC. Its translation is CASSPRTPAENIQYF.

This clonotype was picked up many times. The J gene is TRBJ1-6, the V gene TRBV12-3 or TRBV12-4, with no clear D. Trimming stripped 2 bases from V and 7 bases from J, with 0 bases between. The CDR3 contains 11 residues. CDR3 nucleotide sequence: TGTGCCAGCAGTTTAAATTCACCCCTCCACTTT. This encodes CASSLNSPLHF.

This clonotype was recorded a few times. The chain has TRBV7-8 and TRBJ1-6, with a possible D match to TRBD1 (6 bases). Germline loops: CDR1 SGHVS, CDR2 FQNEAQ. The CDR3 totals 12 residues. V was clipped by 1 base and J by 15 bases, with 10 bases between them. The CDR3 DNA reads TGTGCCAGCAGCTTAGGGGGGCGCCTCCTCCACTTT. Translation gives CASSLGGRLLHF.

The CDR3 sequence is CSARDSGQTLYGYTF. In DNA, the CDR3 is TGCAGTGCTAGAGATTCGGGACAGACCCTCTACGGCTACACCTTC. The chain employs TRBV20-1 and TRBJ1-2, with 7 positions matching TRBD1. Unmatched junction bases numbered 12, after V lost 0 bases and J lost 8 bases. The CDR3 spans 15 residues. The germline gives CDR1 DFQATT, CDR2 SNEGSKA (reference sequence).

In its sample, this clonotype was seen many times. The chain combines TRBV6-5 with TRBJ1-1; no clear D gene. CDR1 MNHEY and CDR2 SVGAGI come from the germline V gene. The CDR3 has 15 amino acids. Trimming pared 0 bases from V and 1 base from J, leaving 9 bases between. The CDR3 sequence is CASSYSRIRNTEAFF. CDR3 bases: TGTGCCAGCAGTTACTCCCGGATAAGGAACACTGAAGCTTTCTTT.

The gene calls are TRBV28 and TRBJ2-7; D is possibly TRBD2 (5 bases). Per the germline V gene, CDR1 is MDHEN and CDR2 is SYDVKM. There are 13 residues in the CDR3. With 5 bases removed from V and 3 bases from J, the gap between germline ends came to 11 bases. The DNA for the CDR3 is TGTGCCAGCAGTATCAGTGGAGGCTACGAGCAGTACTTC. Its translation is CASSISGGYEQYF.

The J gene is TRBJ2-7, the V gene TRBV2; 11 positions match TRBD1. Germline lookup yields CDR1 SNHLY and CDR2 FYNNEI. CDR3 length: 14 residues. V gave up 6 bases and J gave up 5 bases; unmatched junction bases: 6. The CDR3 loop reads CASSGQGAQNEQYF. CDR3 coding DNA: TGTGCCAGCAGCGGACAGGGGGCGCAGAACGAGCAGTACTTC.

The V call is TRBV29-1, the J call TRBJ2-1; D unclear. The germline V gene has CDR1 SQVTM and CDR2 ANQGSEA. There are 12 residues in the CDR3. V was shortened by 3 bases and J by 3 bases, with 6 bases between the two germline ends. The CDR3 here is CSVDGLYNEQFF. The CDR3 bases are TGCAGCGTTGATGGGCTCTACAATGAGCAGTTCTTC.

CDR3 region: CASSQGAGPGGENSPLHF. As DNA, the CDR3 is TGCGCCAGCAGCCAAGGAGCGGGGCCGGGGGGAGAGAATTCACCCCTCCACTTT. V usage is TRBV4-1 and J usage is TRBJ1-6, with TRBD1 as a possible D gene (5 bases). CDR3 length: 18 residues. V shed 1 base and J shed 7 bases, with 20 bases lying between them. Germline CDR1 reads MGHRA; CDR2 reads YSYEKL.

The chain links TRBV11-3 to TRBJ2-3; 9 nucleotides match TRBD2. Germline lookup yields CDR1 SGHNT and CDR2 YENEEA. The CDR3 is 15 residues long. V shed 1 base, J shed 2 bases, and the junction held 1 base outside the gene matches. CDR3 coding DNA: TGTGCCAGCAGCTTAGGACTAGCGGACACAGATACGCAGTATTTT. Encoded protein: CASSLGLADTDTQYF.

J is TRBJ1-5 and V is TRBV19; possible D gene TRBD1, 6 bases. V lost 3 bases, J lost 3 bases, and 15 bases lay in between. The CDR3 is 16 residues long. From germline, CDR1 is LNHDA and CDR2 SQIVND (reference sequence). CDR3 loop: CASSISPGAYNQPQHF. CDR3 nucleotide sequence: TGTGCCAGTAGTATTTCTCCAGGGGCTTACAATCAGCCCCAGCATTTT.

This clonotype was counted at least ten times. The CDR3 DNA is TGTGCCAGCAGTTTACTAGCGGGAGAGGGAAATGAGCAGTTCTTC. Its protein product is CASSLLAGEGNEQFF. V usage is TRBV28 and J usage is TRBJ2-1; 10 positions agree with TRBD2. Germline V CDR1 and CDR2: MDHEN, SYDVKM. Trimming removed 2 bases from V and 7 bases from J; junction bases left unmatched: 5. This CDR3 spans 15 amino acids. Drawing the rest from reference TRBV28 and TRBJ2-1, the complete variable domain is DVKVTQSSRYLVKRTGEKVFLECVQDMDHENMFWYRQDPGLGLRLIYFSYDVKMKEKGDIPEGYSVSREKKERFSLILESASTNQTSMYLCASSLLAGEGNEQFFGPGTRLTVL.

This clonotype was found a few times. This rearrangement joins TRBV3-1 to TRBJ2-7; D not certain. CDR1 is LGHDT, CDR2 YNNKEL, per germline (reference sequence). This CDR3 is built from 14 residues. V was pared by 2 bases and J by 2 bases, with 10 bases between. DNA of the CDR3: TGTGCCAGCAGCCAACTAGGACCGGCCTACGAGCAGTACTTC. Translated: CASSQLGPAYEQYF.

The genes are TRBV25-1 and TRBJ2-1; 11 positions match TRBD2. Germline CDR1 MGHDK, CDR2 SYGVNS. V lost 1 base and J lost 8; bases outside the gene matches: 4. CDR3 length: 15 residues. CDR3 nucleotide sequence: TGTGCCAGCAGTGAATTCTTAGCGGGAGGGGATGAGCAGTTCTTC. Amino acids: CASSEFLAGGDEQFF.

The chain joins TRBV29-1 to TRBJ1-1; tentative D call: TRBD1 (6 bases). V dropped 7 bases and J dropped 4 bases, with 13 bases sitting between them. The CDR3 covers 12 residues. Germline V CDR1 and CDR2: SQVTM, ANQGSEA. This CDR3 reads CSATDSGTEAFF. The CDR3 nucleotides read TGCAGCGCCACGGACAGTGGCACTGAAGCTTTCTTT. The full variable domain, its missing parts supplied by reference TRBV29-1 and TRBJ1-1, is SAVISQKPSRDICQRGTSLTIQCQVDSQVTMMFWYRQQPGQSLTLIATANQGSEATYESGFVIDKFPISRPNLTFSTLTVSNMSPEDSSIYLCSATDSGTEAFFGQGTRLTVV.

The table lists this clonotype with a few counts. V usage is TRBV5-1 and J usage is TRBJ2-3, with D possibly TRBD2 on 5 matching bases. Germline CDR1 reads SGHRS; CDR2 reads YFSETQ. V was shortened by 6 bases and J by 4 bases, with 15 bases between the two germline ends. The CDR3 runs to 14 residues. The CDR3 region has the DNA TGCGCCAGCAAGGCTGAAGGGAGTGCAGATACGCAGTATTTT. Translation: CASKAEGSADTQYF.

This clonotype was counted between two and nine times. Written as DNA, the CDR3 is TGTGCCAGCAGCCCCTTAGACAATGAGCAGTTCTTC. It encodes CASSPLDNEQFF. The chain combines TRBV7-9 with TRBJ2-1, with no clear D. Trimming took 5 bases from V and 5 from J, leaving 7 bases between them. There are 12 residues in the CDR3. The germline CDR1 and CDR2 sequences are SEHNR and FQNEAQ (reference sequence).

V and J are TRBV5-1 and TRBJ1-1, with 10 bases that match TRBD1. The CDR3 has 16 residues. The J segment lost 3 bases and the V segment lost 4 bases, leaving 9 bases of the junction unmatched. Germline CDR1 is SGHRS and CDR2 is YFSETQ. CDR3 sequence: CASSPGTGELYTEAFF. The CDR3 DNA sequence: TGCGCCAGCAGCCCGGGGACAGGGGAGCTCTACACTGAAGCTTTCTTT.